The 7 T cell receptor beta chains below come from one sample, sequenced in a study of blood T cells in healthy people across ages. Together with a sample-barcoded 5' primer, a J-beta primer mix was included in a second PCR lasting roughly 6 to 12 cycles. TCRdb independently ran MiXCR on the 5' RACE reads; one entry per CDR3 protein. In the table there are about 1.5 million distinct CDR3 sequences, about 45% of which are singletons. Specimen: blood. The receptors come from a woman aged 18 to 35 in good health.

This chain links TRBV7-9 with TRBJ2-3; the D is unclear. Between the trimmed V and J ends, which lost 5 bases and 2 bases, there was a span of 11 bases. The CDR3 contains 14 residues. CDR1 and CDR2 from the germline V gene are SEHNR and FQNEAQ (reference sequence). This CDR3 reads CASSPHSVTDTQYF. The CDR3 DNA follows: TGTGCCAGCAGCCCCCACAGTGTCACAGATACGCAGTATTTT.

The rearrangement links TRBV15 to TRBJ2-3, with 8 bases identical to TRBD2. Unmatched junction bases numbered 5, after V lost 5 bases and J lost 1 base. The CDR3 covers 15 residues. Germline values: CDR1 LNHNV, CDR2 YYDKDF (reference sequence). The CDR3 nucleotides read TGTGCCACCAGCGAACTAGCGGCGGGCACAGATACGCAGTATTTT. Translation gives CATSELAAGTDTQYF.

In this sample, this clonotype turned up a few times. The rearrangement uses TRBV12-3 or TRBV12-4 and TRBJ1-2; the match to TRBD1 covers 9 bases. This CDR3 is built from 16 residues. V dropped 6 bases and J dropped 4; count of bases not matched to a gene: 12. CDR3 protein: CASSIGQGLNSYGYTF. CDR3 DNA: TGTGCCAGCAGCATCGGACAGGGGTTAAACTCCTATGGCTACACCTTC.

V is TRBV12-3 or TRBV12-4 and J is TRBJ1-6; no reliable D call. The CDR3 is made up of 12 amino acids. The V end was cut by 7 bases, the J end by 9 bases, with 10 bases between. The CDR3 loop is CASTSGVSPLHF. The CDR3 region has the DNA TGTGCCAGCACCTCCGGGGTTTCACCCCTCCACTTT.

The chain links TRBV6-6 to TRBJ2-3; D is uncertain. The CDR3 is 12 amino acids. V was clipped by 5 bases and J by 5 bases, with 8 bases between them. The germline V gene has CDR1 MNHNY and CDR2 SVGAGI (reference sequence). The CDR3 DNA reads TGTGCCAGCAGTCGGATTGGAGATACGCAGTATTTT. Residues: CASSRIGDTQYF.

This clonotype was observed once. CDR3 sequence reads: CSARALAGGRDEQFF. For the CDR3, the DNA is TGCAGTGCTAGGGCCCTTGCGGGGGGGCGTGATGAGCAGTTCTTC. The gene calls are TRBV20-1 and TRBJ2-1; 9 nucleotides line up with TRBD2. The CDR3 contains 15 residues. Trimming cost V 3 bases and J 8 bases; bases outside gene matches: 11. CDR1 is DFQATT and CDR2 is SNEGSKA in the germline V gene (reference sequence).

The chain combines TRBV28 with TRBJ2-5, with TRBD1 identical over 10 bases. V trimming: 6 bases; J trimming: 6 bases; junction bases outside the gene matches: 10. CDR1 and CDR2 (germline): MDHEN, SYDVKM. The CDR3 runs to 15 residues. CDR3 sequence (DNA): TGTGCCAGCAGCATAGTGACAGGGGGCCATCAGACCCAGTACTTC. Protein: CASSIVTGGHQTQYF.